Sequencing of this T cell receptor (beta chain) was carried out in a study of blood T cell repertoires in COVID-19. For the study at large: In each case, the material was cDNA or gDNA derived from T cells, B-cell-depleted T cells, or PBMCs.

V was clipped by 2 bases and J by 0 bases, with 17 bases between them. The germline gives CDR1 GTSNPN, CDR2 SVGIG (reference sequence). This CDR3 has 18 residues. Original data processing: How many nucleated cells were present was estimated from reference gene primer amplification. Profiling relied on immunoSEQ multiplex PCR, and the TCRdb table lists in-frame clones only, not all of them. V, J and clone size are those of that table, while D and trimming were read from the DNA. The table has 95,000 to 120,000 clones, over 80% seen once. The V gene is TRBV30, the J gene TRBJ2-6, with D possibly TRBD1 on 5 matching bases. The TCR originated in a woman between 45 and 60 years old with acute or convalescent COVID-19. The source material was peripheral blood. CDR3 loop: CAWSRQRAQFSGANVLTF. The CDR3 nucleotides are TGTGCCTGGAGTCGACAGCGTGCCCAATTCTCTGGGGCCAACGTCCTGACTTTC.